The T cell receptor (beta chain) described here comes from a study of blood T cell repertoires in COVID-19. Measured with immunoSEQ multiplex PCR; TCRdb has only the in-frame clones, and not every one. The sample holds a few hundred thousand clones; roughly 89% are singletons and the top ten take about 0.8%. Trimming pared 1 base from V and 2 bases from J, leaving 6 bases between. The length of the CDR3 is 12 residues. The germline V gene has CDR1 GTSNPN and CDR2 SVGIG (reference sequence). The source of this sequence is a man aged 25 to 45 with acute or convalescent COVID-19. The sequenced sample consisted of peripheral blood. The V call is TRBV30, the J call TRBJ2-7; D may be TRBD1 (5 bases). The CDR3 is CAWSGQPYEQYF. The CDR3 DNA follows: TGTGCCTGGAGTGGACAGCCCTACGAGCAGTACTTC.